This TCR beta chain was observed in a study of blood T cell repertoires in COVID-19. Study context: COVID-19 samples from acute and convalescent phases originated in the United States, Italy and Spain.

Measured with immunoSEQ multiplex PCR; TCRdb has only the in-frame clones, and not every one. The sample lists roughly 200,000 clones; roughly 90% were seen once. Germline CDR1 KGHDR, CDR2 SFDVKD. Trimming removed 0 bases from V and 3 bases from J; junction bases left unmatched: 5. CDR3 length: 16 residues. The sequence was obtained from a man in his late teens or twenties with acute COVID-19. What was sequenced was PBMCs or T cells enriched from blood (not recorded which). The chain joins TRBV24-1 to TRBJ2-7; 9 positions agree with TRBD1. The CDR3 here is CATSDLKTGGDYEQYF. The CDR3 region has the DNA TGTGCCACCAGTGATTTGAAGACAGGGGGGGACTACGAGCAGTACTTC.